The text below deals with one T cell receptor beta chain. Its antigen specificity is not known. Nothing much larger sits one base from this clone, and base qualities are not available. The data derive from a study of blood T cells in healthy people across ages (dated by TCRdb to about 2015). Context from the whole study: In model experiments, roughly one uniquely barcoded TCR beta cDNA molecule per two T cells was captured by template switching. Age-related changes in TCR beta repertoire diversity were measured in the study by deep sequencing normalized with unique cDNA molecular identifiers. The donors were divided into four age groups: young (average approximately 16 years), middle-aged (around 41), aged (about 61) and long-lived (about 90). To avoid experimental bias, donors of different ages were distributed randomly across sequencing lanes. Two additional independent replicas of 1 million unique cDNA reads from the same blood draw were analyzed for two donors (one aged 18 to 30 and one aged 80 or older).

Receptors were amplified or captured by 5' RACE. Sequencing took place on an Illumina HiSeq 2500. A second PCR of roughly 7 to 11 cycles was performed with a sample-barcoded 5' primer and a J-beta primer mix. Each TCR beta cDNA molecule received a unique molecular identifier from a template-switch 5' adaptor carrying 12 random nucleotides. Each sample yielded at least 2.5 million CDR3-containing paired-end reads. All of the RNA was converted into first-strand cDNA using the Mint cDNA synthesis kit, with a TRBC-specific oligonucleotide serving as the primer. After uracil-DNA glycosylase treatment, a first 18-cycle PCR used universal primers M1SS and BC2_uni_R on all cDNA. Processing in the source paper ran as follows. For normalization, 1 million high-quality reads were randomly selected from each sample, with every read carrying a distinct molecular identifier. Reads sharing molecular identifiers were discarded rather than binned into consensus sequences. CDR3 identification, clonotype clustering and error correction used MiTCR with a Q25 quality threshold and the strictest error-elimination algorithm. A nonparametric unseen species model using Euler transformation provided a lower-bound estimate of total TCR beta diversity. Clones were called with MiXCR by TCRdb after fastp trimmed the public reads at Q25, and only in-frame beta chains were retained. Each CDR3 protein appears once, grouped with its most common genes and DNA. For this entry, the V and J calls and clone size follow TCRdb and not the study's own pipeline. This sample is represented by over 950,000 distinct CDR3 sequences; roughly two fifths of them were singletons. The ten largest clones take up about 12% of the sample.

Systemically healthy Caucasian individuals from Russia, some 38 in total and aged about 6 to 95 years, were included as donors. Ten milliliters of peripheral blood were drawn from each donor into EDTA-treated Vacutainer tubes. PBMCs were isolated by Ficoll-Paque density-gradient centrifugation, with at least 6 million obtained per sample. Total RNA was extracted from PBMCs with Trizol reagent, with at least 5.5 micrograms obtained per sample. For every donor, an aliquot of PBMCs went through flow cytometry to measure the percentages of naive CD45RAhigh/CD27high T cells. The cysteine opens and the phenylalanine closes a CDR3 of 15 amino acids. Of all the DNA, just the CDR3 is kept, 45 bases in frame from base 1. The germline V gene (reference sequence) provides CDR1 DFQATT and CDR2 SNEGSKA. The V and J ends are trimmed by 0 bases and 1 base, leaving 12 bases between them. Overall results and qualifications from the work: The percentage of naive T cells measured by flow cytometry correlated strongly with observed TCR beta diversity. Bulk unsorted PBMC profiling prevented conclusive comparison of naive and antigen-experienced compartments. As age increased, observed TCR beta diversity per million T cells dropped in a roughly linear way, and a significant reduction was already evident by age around 41. Total diversity estimates from one million sequenced T cells were considered lower bounds and underestimates. Compared with the aged group, the long-lived group had more naive CD4+ T cells, fewer expanded clones and increased TCR diversity, a pattern suggesting age selection. Because donor CMV infection status was unknown, age-related changes in expanded clonotypes were potentially confounded.

The material sequenced was blood. This sequence was found in a man between 18 and 35 years old in good health. This receptor chain uses TRBV20-1 and TRBJ1-1, with no D gene named confidently. The sequence in DNA is TGCAGTGCTAGAGAATTCGATCGGTGGAACACTGAAGCTTTCTTT. This is translated as CSAREFDRWNTEAFF.